The source of this T cell receptor beta chain is a study of blood T cell repertoires in COVID-19. Seattle's enrolled individuals joined amid active infection and were then monitored longitudinally. Germline CDR1 SGHDT, CDR2 YYEEEE. V was trimmed by 2 bases and J by 3 bases, leaving 9 bases between them. This CDR3 has 13 amino acids. Sequencing used immunoSEQ multiplex PCR; TCRdb keeps in-frame clones, though not all of them. The repertoire includes around 270,000 clones, 80% to 85% of them detected once, and approximately 15% sits in the top ten. The sequencing sample was made of peripheral blood. The J gene is TRBJ2-7, the V gene TRBV5-6, with no clear D. This receptor was obtained from a person between 70 and 80 years old with COVID-19, enrolled during active disease. CDR3 nucleotides: TGTGCCAGCAGCTTCCAGGATTACTACGAGCAGTACTTC. Translating gives CASSFQDYYEQYF.